Detailed here is one T cell receptor beta chain. Its cognate antigen is unknown. This record comes from a study of immune characteristics of hereditary and idiopathic chronic pancreatitis. Study results and limitations: Alcohol-related chronic pancreatitis was not included in this study.

This table comes from immunoSEQ multiplex PCR, and its TCRdb copy is limited to in-frame clones, with some not included. The sample has around 2,000 clones; about three quarters are singletons. Chronic pancreatitis tissue was collected during total pancreatectomy with islet autotransplantation. This receptor was obtained from a human donor with chronic pancreatitis. Sequences were obtained from pancreas tissue with idiopathic chronic pancreatitis.

CDR3 residues: CASSPGTSGGPEYF. CDR3 coding DNA: TGTGCCAGTAGCCCCGGGACTAGCGGGGGGCCGGAGTACTTC. The V gene is TRBV19, the J gene TRBJ2-5, with 15 bases identical to TRBD2. In germline, CDR1 is LNHDA, CDR2 SQIVND (reference sequence). The CDR3 length is 14 residues. V trimming: 6 bases; J trimming: 12 bases; junction bases outside the gene matches: 8.